One sample yielded the 26 T cell receptor beta chains listed below, sequenced in a study of blood T cell repertoires in COVID-19. TCRdb keeps only in-frame clones here, not all; method: immunoSEQ multiplex PCR. The sample has over 40,000 clones, 80% to 90% seen once; the top ten hold roughly 2.7%. The source material was peripheral blood. Receptors were obtained from an older man with acute or convalescent COVID-19.

The rearrangement uses TRBV7-8 and TRBJ1-5; D call uncertain. The CDR3 contains 17 residues. Looked up from germline, CDR1 is SGHVS and CDR2 is FQNEAQ. V was trimmed by 3 bases and J by 5 bases, leaving 20 bases between them. CDR3 bases: TGTGCCAGCAGCTTTCTATTTGAGGACGGAGGAGATCAGCCCCAGCATTTT. Translated: CASSFLFEDGGDQPQHF.

The CDR3 loop reads CSVGVRNEQFF. Here the CDR3 DNA reads TGCAGCGTTGGTGTCCGCAATGAGCAGTTCTTC. This chain uses TRBV29-1 with TRBJ2-1; D gene ambiguous. The germline CDR1 and CDR2 sequences are SQVTM and ANQGSEA. Trimming removed 4 bases at V and 6 bases at J, with 7 bases between. This CDR3 is built from 11 residues.

The sample holds a few counts of this clone. CDR3: CASSEAVTGGLGEQYF. The CDR3 region has the DNA TGTGCCAGCAGCGAGGCGGTTACAGGGGGGTTGGGCGAGCAGTACTTC. This sequence joins TRBV9 and TRBJ2-7, with TRBD1 identical over 8 bases. Trimming took 3 bases from V and 6 from J; bases not matched to a gene: 14. Germline V gives CDR1 SGDLS, CDR2 YYNGEE. The CDR3 spans 16 residues.

The chain employs TRBV2 and TRBJ2-1, with TRBD2 matching over 7 bases. The CDR3 spans 14 residues. Germline CDR1 reads SNHLY; CDR2 reads FYNNEI. The V segment lost 7 bases and the J segment 3 bases; nucleotides outside the gene matches: 6. CDR3: CASNRLAVYNEQFF. The CDR3 DNA reads as TGTGCCAGCAATCGTCTAGCGGTCTACAATGAGCAGTTCTTC.

The genes are TRBV6-5 and TRBJ2-3, with TRBD1 identical over 7 bases. CDR3 size: 14 residues. CDR1 is MNHEY, CDR2 SVGAGI, per germline. With 6 bases clipped from V and 6 bases from J, the junction kept 9 bases outside the gene matches. CDR3 amino acids: CASRPQGVSDTQYF. Written as DNA, the CDR3 is TGTGCCAGCAGACCCCAGGGGGTGAGCGATACGCAGTATTTT.

This chain joins TRBV12-3 or TRBV12-4 and TRBJ1-6, with D unclear. Trimming shortened V by 3 bases and J by 10 bases, and 10 bases separated the two germline ends. This CDR3 comprises 13 residues. This chain's CDR3 is CASSFGGSSPLHF. The CDR3 coding sequence is TGTGCCAGCAGTTTTGGAGGGTCCTCACCCCTCCACTTT.

The chain carries TRBV7-2 and TRBJ1-6, with D uncertain. Per germline, CDR1 SGHTA and CDR2 FQGNSA. Trimming took 4 bases from V and 0 from J, leaving 10 bases between them. This CDR3 has 16 amino acids. The CDR3 coding sequence is TGTGCCAGCAGCTCCCGAGCCGGCTCCTATAATTCACCCCTCCACTTT. Its protein product is CASSSRAGSYNSPLHF. The full variable domain, its missing parts supplied by reference TRBV7-2 and TRBJ1-6, is GAGVSQSPSNKVTEKGKDVELRCDPISGHTALYWYRQSLGQGLEFLIYFQGNSAPDKSGLPSDRFSAERTGGSVSTLTIQRTQQEDSAVYLCASSSRAGSYNSPLHFGNGTRLTVT.

This rearrangement joins TRBV27 to TRBJ2-1; 9 bases line up with TRBD1. Germline V lookup: CDR1 MNHEY, CDR2 SMNVEV (reference sequence). With 3 bases clipped from V and 5 bases from J, the junction kept 11 bases outside the gene matches. CDR3 size: 17 residues. The CDR3 loop reads CASSFHPPQGANNEQFF. The CDR3 region has the DNA TGTGCCAGCAGTTTCCACCCTCCACAGGGGGCAAACAATGAGCAGTTCTTC.

V and J are TRBV20-1 and TRBJ1-1; D may be TRBD1 (6 bases). Between the trimmed V and J ends, which lost 6 bases and 1 base, there was a span of 6 bases. This CDR3 has 11 amino acids. Germline CDR1 is DFQATT and CDR2 is SNEGSKA (reference sequence). CDR3 protein: CSAGANTEAFF. DNA of the CDR3: TGCAGTGCGGGGGCGAACACTGAAGCTTTCTTT.

J is TRBJ1-1 and V is TRBV5-4; D is perhaps TRBD1 (6 bases). The CDR3 loop spans 14 amino acids. Per germline, CDR1 SGHNT and CDR2 YYREEE (reference sequence). V was cut by 4 bases and J by 0 bases, with 10 bases left in between. CDR3 coding DNA: TGTGCCAGCAGCCGAGGGGGGGTGAACACTGAAGCTTTCTTT. As protein: CASSRGGVNTEAFF.

The chain employs TRBV6-5 and TRBJ2-7, with D possibly matching TRBD1 (5 bases). CDR1 is MNHEY, CDR2 SVGAGI, per germline. The CDR3 contains 15 residues. Trimming cost V 0 bases and J 7 bases, with 16 bases left between them. The CDR3 sequence: CASSYSTAPAREQYF. The CDR3 DNA follows: TGTGCCAGCAGTTACTCGACAGCGCCGGCTAGGGAGCAGTACTTC.

This sequence joins TRBV9 and TRBJ1-4, with 7 bases identical to TRBD1. The V segment lost 3 bases and the J segment 0 bases; nucleotides outside the gene matches: 11. CDR3 length: 18 residues. In germline, CDR1 is SGDLS, CDR2 YYNGEE. The CDR3 sequence: CASSAFTTGIATNEKLFF. CDR3 in DNA: TGTGCCAGCAGCGCATTTACGACAGGGATTGCAACTAATGAAAAACTGTTTTTT.

This clone appeared a few times. At the DNA level, this CDR3 is encoded by other sequences in the same sample as well. This chain connects TRBV6-6 to TRBJ2-1; D is unresolved. Trimming stripped 2 bases from V and 8 bases from J, with 7 bases between. This CDR3 has 12 amino acids. CDR1 is MNHNY, CDR2 SVGAGI, per germline (reference sequence). The CDR3 region has the DNA TGTGCCAGCAGTTACGCACGAGATGAGCAGTTCTTC. Translation gives CASSYARDEQFF.

The CDR3 sequence: CATSPSTSGGAEQFF. CDR3 DNA sequence: TGTGCCACTTCACCCTCAACTAGCGGGGGGGCTGAGCAGTTCTTC. J is TRBJ2-1 and V is TRBV6-6, with 13 bases identical to TRBD2. The CDR3 is 15 residues long. Losses at the gene ends were 10 bases for V and 9 bases for J; bases not matched to a gene: 12. From germline, CDR1 is MNHNY and CDR2 SVGAGI (reference sequence).

V gene TRBV19 combines with J gene TRBJ1-3; D is unclear. Germline CDR1 LNHDA, CDR2 SQIVND (reference sequence). The CDR3 is made up of 14 amino acids. V lost 7 bases, J lost 1 base, and 11 bases lay in between. CDR3 in amino acids: CASKQTASGNTIYF. Written as DNA, the CDR3 is TGTGCCAGTAAACAAACAGCTTCTGGAAACACCATATATTTT.

This clone showed up just once. The V and J genes are TRBV4-3 and TRBJ2-7; 7 bases are shared with TRBD2. The V gene's germline CDR1 is LGHNA and CDR2 YSLEER. This CDR3 spans 15 amino acids. J was trimmed by 6 bases and V by 0 bases; bases with no gene match: 8. The CDR3 nucleotides read TGCGCCAGCAGCCAAGAATACGGGGGGTATCGCGAGCAGTACTTC. It is translated as CASSQEYGGYREQYF.

This chain uses TRBV7-3 with TRBJ2-7; TRBD1 matches at 7 bases. V lost 0 bases to trimming and J lost 1 base; unmatched junction nucleotides: 6. Germline lookup yields CDR1 SGHTA and CDR2 FQGTGA. The CDR3 length is 16 residues. The CDR3, as DNA: TGTGCCAGCAGCTTAACGGGACCGGGACAGTCCTACGAGCAGTACTTC. Protein: CASSLTGPGQSYEQYF.

The V call is TRBV14, the J call TRBJ2-1, with D possibly matching TRBD2 (7 bases). Germline V gene data show CDR1 as SGHDN and CDR2 as FVKESK. CDR3 length equals 16 residues. V lost 3 bases and J lost 4, with 16 bases in between. The CDR3: CASSQAAGAPYNEQFF. The CDR3 nucleotides read TGTGCCAGCAGCCAGGCTGCGGGGGCCCCGTACAATGAGCAGTTCTTC. Full variable domain (remainder filled in from reference TRBV14 and TRBJ2-1): EAGVTQFPSHSVIEKGQTVTLRCDPISGHDNLYWYRRVMGKEIKFLLHFVKESKQDESGMPNNRFLAERTGGTYSTLKVQPAELEDSGVYFCASSQAAGAPYNEQFFGPGTRLTVL.

This sequence joins TRBV5-1 and TRBJ2-3; 10 positions agree with TRBD2. V trimming: 1 base; J trimming: 3 bases; junction bases outside the gene matches: 8. Germline lookup yields CDR1 SGHRS and CDR2 YFSETQ. The CDR3 spans 17 residues. In DNA, the CDR3 is TGCGCCAGCAGCTTGACCTCTCAGCGGGGGGGGACAGATACGCAGTATTTT. Translating gives CASSLTSQRGGTDTQYF. The full variable domain, in which reference TRBV5-1 and TRBJ2-3 provide the parts outside the CDR3, is KAGVTQTPRYLIKTRGQQVTLSCSPISGHRSVSWYQQTPGQGLQFLFEYFSETQRNKGNFPGRFSGRQFSNSRSEMNVSTLELGDSALYLCASSLTSQRGGTDTQYFGPGTRLTVL.

In the case of this clone: The junction does not match germline at one end; this may be a read error. The CDR3 reads CASSSDGRYIEQFF. Written as DNA, the CDR3 is TGTGCCAGCAGCTCAGACGGGAGGTACATTGAGCAGTTCTTC. V gene TRBV5-6 combines with J gene TRBJ2-1; 7 positions match TRBD2. From germline, CDR1 is SGHDT and CDR2 YYEEEE. The CDR3 is made up of 14 amino acids.

This clone turned up a few times. This rearrangement joins TRBV6-2 or TRBV6-3 to TRBJ1-1; D is perhaps TRBD1 (6 bases). Trimming cost V 3 bases and J 10 bases, with 12 bases left between them. This CDR3 has 12 amino acids. Germline assignment: CDR1 MNHEY and CDR2 SVGEGT. CDR3 sequence (DNA): TGTGCCAGCAGTTATTCCGTACAGGGAGCTTTCTTT. It codes for CASSYSVQGAFF.

The chain carries TRBV6-6 and TRBJ2-7; D call uncertain. Germline values: CDR1 MNHNY, CDR2 SVGAGI (reference sequence). The CDR3 is made up of 11 amino acids. Trimming left V 2 bases short and J 4 bases short, with 3 bases between. The DNA of the CDR3 is TGTGCCAGCAGTTACCGGTACGAGCAGTACTTC. As protein: CASSYRYEQYF.

The chain joins TRBV4-2 to TRBJ2-3; 8 bases fit TRBD2. Looked up from germline, CDR1 is LGHNA and CDR2 is YNFKEQ. V lost 1 base, J lost 1 base, and 7 bases stayed unmatched. The CDR3 is 17 residues long. In DNA, the CDR3 is TGTGCCAGCAGCCAAGTTGCGGGACTAGTTGGCACAGATACGCAGTATTTT. Protein sequence: CASSQVAGLVGTDTQYF.

The chain uses TRBV6-2 or TRBV6-3 and TRBJ2-7; 8 bases map to TRBD2. The J segment lost 2 bases and the V segment lost 6 bases, leaving 6 bases of the junction unmatched. Germline-derived CDR1 and CDR2 are MNHEY and SVGEGT. The CDR3 spans 14 residues. The CDR3 sequence is CASSPPGGAYEQYF. The CDR3 DNA reads TGTGCCAGCAGCCCCCCGGGGGGGGCCTACGAGCAGTACTTC.

The chain employs TRBV6-5 and TRBJ2-3; D might be TRBD2 (6 bases). This CDR3 has 15 amino acids. Trimming took 3 bases from V and 6 from J, leaving 16 bases between them. Germline V gene lookup returns CDR1 MNHEY and CDR2 SVGAGI. This chain's CDR3 is CASSYGVGGPDTQYF. The CDR3 bases are TGTGCCAGCAGTTATGGGGTCGGAGGGCCCGATACGCAGTATTTT.

The chain combines TRBV5-8 with TRBJ2-5; tentatively, D is TRBD1 (5 bases). Germline CDR1 reads SGHTS; CDR2 reads YDEGEE. The CDR3 loop spans 15 amino acids. With 0 bases removed from V and 5 bases from J, the gap between germline ends came to 14 bases. The CDR3 reads CASSLEGNPPETQYF. The CDR3 nucleotides read TGTGCCAGCAGCTTGGAGGGGAATCCCCCCGAGACCCAGTACTTC.